This TCR beta chain was documented in a study of identical twins. Study results and limitations: These conclusions were based on statistical analysis (cross-sectional, not following the same donors). Models predicted less out-of-frame TCR alpha sharing in monozygotic twins than was found.

The donors were all healthy and Caucasian. This clonotype was counted only a few times. As yet, its antigen is unknown. With 2 bases removed from V and 13 bases from J, the gap between germline ends came to 16 bases. This CDR3 has 13 residues. The germline V gene has CDR1 SNHLY and CDR2 FYNNEI. Template switching, a step in the protocol, added a universal primer site, and cDNA carried unique molecular identifiers. MiXCR, run by TCRdb on the 5' RACE reads, gives a single entry per CDR3 protein. The sample yields some 710,000 distinct CDR3 sequences, 5.5% to 6.5% seen once. This sequence joins TRBV2 and TRBJ2-3, with a weak D call TRBD2 (5 bases). Sequencing was performed on naive T cells sorted from blood. The sequence came from a man between 18 and 35 years old in good health. CDR3 DNA: TGTGCCAGCAGTGAATTGCCCTCATTGGAGGAGTATTTT. Translating gives CASSELPSLEEYF.